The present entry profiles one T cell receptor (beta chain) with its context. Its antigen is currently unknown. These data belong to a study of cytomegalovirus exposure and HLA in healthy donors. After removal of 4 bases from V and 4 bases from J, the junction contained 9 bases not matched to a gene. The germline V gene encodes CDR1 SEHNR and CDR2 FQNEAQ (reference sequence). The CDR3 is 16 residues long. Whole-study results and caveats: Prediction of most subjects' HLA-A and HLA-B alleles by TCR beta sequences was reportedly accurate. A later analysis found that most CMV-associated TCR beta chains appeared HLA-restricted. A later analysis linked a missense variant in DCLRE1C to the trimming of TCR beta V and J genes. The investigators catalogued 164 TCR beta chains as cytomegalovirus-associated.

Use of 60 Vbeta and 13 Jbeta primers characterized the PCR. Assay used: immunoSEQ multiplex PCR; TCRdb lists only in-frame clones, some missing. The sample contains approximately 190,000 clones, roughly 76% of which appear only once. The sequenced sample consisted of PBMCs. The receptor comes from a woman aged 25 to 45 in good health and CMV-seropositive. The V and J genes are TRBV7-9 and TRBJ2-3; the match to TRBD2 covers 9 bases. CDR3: CASSSSGKLPPDTQYF. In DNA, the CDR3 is TGTGCCAGCAGCTCTAGCGGGAAACTCCCCCCAGATACGCAGTATTTT.